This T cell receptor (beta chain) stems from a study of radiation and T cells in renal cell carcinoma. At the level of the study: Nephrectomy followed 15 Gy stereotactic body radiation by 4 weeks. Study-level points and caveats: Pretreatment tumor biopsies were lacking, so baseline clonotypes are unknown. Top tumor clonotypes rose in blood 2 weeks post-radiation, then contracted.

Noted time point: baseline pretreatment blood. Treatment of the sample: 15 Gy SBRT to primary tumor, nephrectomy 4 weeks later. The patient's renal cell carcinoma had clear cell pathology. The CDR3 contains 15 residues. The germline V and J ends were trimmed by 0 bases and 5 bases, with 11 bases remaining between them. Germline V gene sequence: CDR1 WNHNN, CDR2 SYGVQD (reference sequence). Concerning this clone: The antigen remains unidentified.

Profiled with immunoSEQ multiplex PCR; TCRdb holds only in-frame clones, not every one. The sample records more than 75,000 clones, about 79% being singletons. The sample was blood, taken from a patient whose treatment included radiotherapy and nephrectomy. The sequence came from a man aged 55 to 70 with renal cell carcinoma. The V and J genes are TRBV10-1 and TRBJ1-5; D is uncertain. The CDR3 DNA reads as TGCGCCAGCAGTGAGTCGGTAGGGAAGGATCAGCCCCAGCATTTT. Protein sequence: CASSESVGKDQPQHF.